This T cell receptor (beta chain) comes out of a study of cytomegalovirus exposure and HLA in healthy donors. This PCR relied on a set of 60 Vbeta primers and 13 Jbeta primers. Generated by immunoSEQ multiplex PCR, the TCRdb table keeps only in-frame clones and is missing some. Of over 65,000 clones listed, around 79% are singletons. Trimming pared 0 bases from V and 9 bases from J, leaving 7 bases between. Germline CDR1 and CDR2: SGHRS and YFSETQ. This CDR3 region has 12 residues. This clone was counted between two and nine times. As yet, its antigen is unknown. Study-wide points: CMV serostatus was the sole immune exposure information available. An ancestry cluster, one associated with Asian ancestry, reportedly showed fewer N-insertions than the 666-donor mean in a later analysis. TCR association rates varied by HLA locus in a later analysis, with DRB1 highest and HLA-C lowest. By a later analysis, the bulk of CMV-associated TCR beta chains appeared HLA-restricted.

The sequencing input was PBMCs. The source of this sequence is a woman aged 30 to 39 in good health and CMV-seropositive. The rearrangement uses TRBV5-1 and TRBJ2-1, with no clear D. The CDR3 DNA reads TGCGCCAGCAGCTTGGACTTATCTGAGCAGTTCTTC. Translation: CASSLDLSEQFF.